These 26 T cell receptor beta chains came from one sample sequenced in a study of cytomegalovirus exposure and HLA in healthy donors. Produced via immunoSEQ multiplex PCR; TCRdb's table is partial and in-frame only. The sample yields about 120,000 clones, approximately 85% seen once. Sequenced: PBMCs. These receptor sequences come from a man younger than 30 in good health and CMV-seronegative.

V gene TRBV5-1 combines with J gene TRBJ2-1; 9 bases align to TRBD2. The V gene's germline CDR1 is SGHRS and CDR2 YFSETQ. Germline trimming cut 4 bases from V and 3 bases from J; bases unmatched to any gene: 2. The CDR3 loop spans 14 amino acids. CDR3 sequence (DNA): TGCGCCAGCAGCAGCGGGGGGAACTACAATGAGCAGTTCTTC. Its translation: CASSSGGNYNEQFF.

J is TRBJ1-2 and V is TRBV6-1, with D perhaps matching TRBD1 (5 bases). CDR3 length: 13 residues. V was trimmed by 1 base and J by 7 bases, leaving 10 bases between them. CDR1 and CDR2 from the germline V gene are MNHNS and SASEGT. The CDR3 DNA follows: TGTGCCAGCAGTGAAGGGGGGGTTCTTGGCTACACCTTC. It is translated as CASSEGGVLGYTF.

The chain uses TRBV4-1 and TRBJ1-1, with 7 bases fitting TRBD1. J lost 2 bases, V lost 3 bases, and 6 bases had no gene match. The germline V gene encodes CDR1 MGHRA and CDR2 YSYEKL. This CDR3 region has 15 residues. CDR3 loop: CASSHLGQVNTEAFF. The CDR3 DNA reads as TGCGCCAGCAGCCACCTCGGACAGGTCAACACTGAAGCTTTCTTT.

The rearrangement joins TRBV14 to TRBJ2-1; D unresolved. Germline V gives CDR1 SGHDN, CDR2 FVKESK. Trimming stripped 4 bases from V and 6 bases from J, with 7 bases between. This CDR3 spans 12 amino acids. The CDR3 nucleotides read TGTGCCAGCAGCCCTCTCGGCAATGAGCAGTTCTTC. Its protein product is CASSPLGNEQFF. The full variable domain, in which reference TRBV14 and TRBJ2-1 provide the parts outside the CDR3, is EAGVTQFPSHSVIEKGQTVTLRCDPISGHDNLYWYRRVMGKEIKFLLHFVKESKQDESGMPNNRFLAERTGGTYSTLKVQPAELEDSGVYFCASSPLGNEQFFGPGTRLTVL.

The chain combines TRBV9 with TRBJ2-4; 15 nucleotides agree with TRBD2. CDR3 length: 17 residues. After removal of 0 bases from V and 7 bases from J, the junction contained 5 bases not matched to a gene. CDR1 is SGDLS and CDR2 is YYNGEE in the germline V gene. In DNA form, the CDR3 reads TGTGCCAGCAGCGTAGGGACTAGCGGGGGGGCCGGGAACATTCAGTACTTC. This translates into CASSVGTSGGAGNIQYF.

This chain uses TRBV7-6 with TRBJ2-3; D gene ambiguous. The CDR3 length is 17 residues. CDR1 is SGHVS, CDR2 FNYEAQ, per germline. Trimming cost V 5 bases and J 2 bases, with 20 bases left between them. CDR3 protein: CASSPPIPSEATDTQYF. The DNA for the CDR3 is TGTGCCAGCAGCCCCCCCATTCCGAGCGAAGCCACAGATACGCAGTATTTT.

J is TRBJ1-2 and V is TRBV6-1; D is ambiguous. This CDR3 has 13 residues. CDR1 and CDR2 (germline): MNHNS, SASEGT. The V and J ends lost 2 bases and 4 bases respectively, with 8 bases between them. As DNA, the CDR3 is TGTGCCAGCAGTGAAAGACGGGTCTATGGCTACACCTTC. This encodes CASSERRVYGYTF.

The count of this clone is one. The V gene is TRBV4-1, the J gene TRBJ2-7, with D possibly being TRBD1 (6 bases). In germline, CDR1 is MGHRA, CDR2 YSYEKL. This CDR3 spans 20 amino acids. V shed 1 base and J shed 1 base, with 26 bases lying between them. The CDR3 bases are TGCGCCAGCAGCCAAGGCTCGGCCAGGGGACGGAATCCTTTTTCCTACGAGCAGTACTTC. It specifies CASSQGSARGRNPFSYEQYF.

This rearrangement joins TRBV6-1 to TRBJ1-1; TRBD1 might be the D (5 bases). This CDR3 is built from 15 residues. The V and J ends lost 3 bases and 2 bases respectively, with 13 bases between them. Germline assignment: CDR1 MNHNS and CDR2 SASEGT. The CDR3 DNA is TGTGCCAGCAGTGACCCCTACAGGAAAAACACTGAAGCTTTCTTT. Its protein is CASSDPYRKNTEAFF.

The chain couples TRBV30 to TRBJ2-7, with a tentative D call TRBD1 (7 bases). The V end was cut by 2 bases, the J end by 7 bases, with 15 bases between. The CDR3 has 13 residues. Germline V gene sequence: CDR1 GTSNPN, CDR2 SVGIG (reference sequence). The CDR3 DNA reads as TGTGCCTGGAGTCAGGGACAGCGGGCGGAGCAGTACTTC. This gives the protein CAWSQGQRAEQYF.

This clone was counted a single time. The V gene is TRBV5-1, the J gene TRBJ2-3; TRBD2 agrees at 8 bases. The CDR3 is 14 amino acids. Germline-derived CDR1 and CDR2 are SGHRS and YFSETQ. After removal of 4 bases from V and 3 bases from J, the junction contained 4 bases not matched to a gene. CDR3 DNA sequence: TGCGCCAGCAGCCCCGGACTAGCTACAGATACGCAGTATTTT. It encodes CASSPGLATDTQYF.

This clone is a singleton in its sample. This chain links TRBV19 with TRBJ2-1, with TRBD1 matching over 10 bases. This CDR3 has 14 residues. Germline CDR1 is LNHDA and CDR2 is SQIVND (reference sequence). V lost 5 bases and J lost 9; bases outside the gene matches: 7. The CDR3 loop is CASSGGQGKAEQFF. The CDR3 DNA sequence: TGTGCCAGTAGTGGGGGACAGGGGAAAGCTGAGCAGTTCTTC.

The V and J genes are TRBV5-1 and TRBJ2-7, with D tentatively TRBD1 (6 bases). CDR1 is SGHRS, CDR2 YFSETQ, per germline. This CDR3 has 17 residues. Trimming removed 0 bases from V and 3 bases from J, with 19 bases in between. This CDR3 reads CASSLGPTGLTDYEQYF. The CDR3 nucleotides are TGCGCCAGCAGCTTGGGACCGACAGGCCTAACCGACTACGAGCAGTACTTC.

The chain recombines TRBV19 with TRBJ2-1; 7 bases line up with TRBD2. This CDR3 comprises 14 residues. Germline-derived CDR1 and CDR2 are LNHDA and SQIVND (reference sequence). V dropped 7 bases and J dropped 1; count of bases not matched to a gene: 4. The CDR3 here is CASKSGMSYNEQFF. DNA of the CDR3: TGTGCCAGTAAAAGCGGGATGTCCTACAATGAGCAGTTCTTC. The variable domain in full, with the rest retrieved from reference TRBV19 and TRBJ2-1, is DGGITQSPKYLFRKEGQNVTLSCEQNLNHDAMYWYRQDPGQGLRLIYYSQIVNDFQKGDIAEGYSVSREKKESFPLTVTSAQKNPTAFYLCASKSGMSYNEQFFGPGTRLTVL.

The rearrangement joins TRBV5-1 to TRBJ2-7; D not certain. The CDR3 is 14 amino acids. The germline CDR1 and CDR2 sequences are SGHRS and YFSETQ. Trimming took 0 bases from V and 3 from J, leaving 10 bases between them. CDR3 sequence: CASSLGGANYEQYF. In DNA form, the CDR3 reads TGCGCCAGCAGCTTGGGAGGTGCGAACTACGAGCAGTACTTC.

The chain employs TRBV6-1 and TRBJ1-2; 7 nucleotides align to TRBD1. The length of the CDR3 is 14 residues. J gave up 7 bases and V 4 bases, and 9 bases lay outside the gene matches. Looked up from germline, CDR1 is MNHNS and CDR2 is SASEGT. CDR3 nucleotide sequence: TGTGCCAGCAGTGGGGGACAGTCGACAGGTGGCTACACCTTC. Protein sequence: CASSGGQSTGGYTF.

V is TRBV7-9 and J is TRBJ2-3, with 10 nucleotides matching TRBD2. The junction had 12 bases not matched to a gene; V was cut back by 3 bases and J by 3 bases. The CDR3 is 18 amino acids. Germline lookup yields CDR1 SEHNR and CDR2 FQNEAQ (reference sequence). Here the CDR3 reads CASSFRTSGLLSTDTQYF. The CDR3 DNA sequence: TGTGCCAGCAGCTTTAGGACTAGCGGACTCCTATCGACAGATACGCAGTATTTT.

V usage is TRBV27 and J usage is TRBJ2-5; D possibly corresponds to TRBD1 (6 bases). With 3 bases removed from V and 1 base from J, the gap between germline ends came to 12 bases. From germline, CDR1 is MNHEY and CDR2 SMNVEV (reference sequence). This CDR3 is 15 amino acids long. The CDR3 loop reads CASSLQGGFQETQYF. CDR3 sequence (DNA): TGTGCCAGCAGTTTGCAAGGGGGTTTCCAAGAGACCCAGTACTTC.

This clone has just one count. The chain joins TRBV7-2 to TRBJ2-4; 10 bases match TRBD2. V lost 1 base to trimming and J lost 1 base; unmatched junction nucleotides: 7. This CDR3 contains 18 residues. Germline CDR1 and CDR2: SGHTA and FQGNSA. The CDR3 DNA follows: TGTGCCAGCAGCTTAGGGCTAGCGGGGGACGCGGCCAAAAACATTCAGTACTTC. Protein product: CASSLGLAGDAAKNIQYF.

The chain links TRBV5-1 to TRBJ1-1; possibly TRBD1 for D (5 bases). Trimming took 3 bases from V and 1 from J, leaving 10 bases between them. Germline V gene lookup returns CDR1 SGHRS and CDR2 YFSETQ. The CDR3 consists of 14 residues. The CDR3: CASSSETGNTEAFF. As DNA, the CDR3 is TGCGCCAGCAGCTCGGAAACAGGGAACACTGAAGCTTTCTTT.

The rearrangement links TRBV7-6 to TRBJ2-1; TRBD2 might be the D (5 bases). The germline V gene has CDR1 SGHVS and CDR2 FNYEAQ. With 1 base removed from V and 4 bases from J, the gap between germline ends came to 8 bases. This CDR3 has 14 amino acids. CDR3 amino acids: CASSLEEGYNEQFF. CDR3 bases: TGTGCCAGCAGCTTAGAAGAGGGATACAATGAGCAGTTCTTC.

The chain carries TRBV7-2 and TRBJ2-2; maybe TRBD1 (6 bases). Looked up from germline, CDR1 is SGHTA and CDR2 is FQGNSA. V was clipped by 5 bases and J by 4 bases, with 17 bases between them. This CDR3 region has 16 residues. For the CDR3, the DNA is TGTGCCAGCAGCGGTCGTGGGGGCTCGGGCACCGGGGAGCTGTTTTTT. It encodes CASSGRGGSGTGELFF.

The chain uses TRBV4-1 and TRBJ2-1; 8 bases match TRBD2. Per the germline V gene, CDR1 is MGHRA and CDR2 is YSYEKL. Trimming at V came to 0 bases and at J to 7 bases, leaving 11 bases not matched to a gene. This CDR3 is built from 17 residues. The CDR3 sequence is CASSQESRAGDWNEQFF. CDR3 DNA: TGCGCCAGCAGCCAAGAATCGCGAGCGGGAGACTGGAATGAGCAGTTCTTC.

This chain uses TRBV7-9 with TRBJ2-7, with 13 bases matching TRBD2. This CDR3 region has 17 residues. Trimming cost V 1 base and J 4 bases; bases outside gene matches: 7. The V gene's germline CDR1 is SEHNR and CDR2 FQNEAQ (reference sequence). CDR3 coding DNA: TGTGCCAGCAGCTTAGGAGGACTAGCGGGAGAGTATTACGAGCAGTACTTC. Protein: CASSLGGLAGEYYEQYF.

The chain uses TRBV14 and TRBJ2-3; D remains ambiguous. The CDR3 runs to 12 residues. Per germline, CDR1 SGHDN and CDR2 FVKESK. Trimming took 5 bases from V and 4 from J, leaving 7 bases between them. CDR3 in amino acids: CASSYRADTQYF. CDR3 nucleotides: TGTGCCAGCAGCTACAGAGCAGATACGCAGTATTTT.

The gene calls are TRBV15 and TRBJ2-7, with TRBD1 identical over 12 bases. Germline assignment: CDR1 LNHNV and CDR2 YYDKDF (reference sequence). Trimming removed 5 bases from V and 2 bases from J; junction bases left unmatched: 4. The CDR3 sequence is 15 residues long. The CDR3 nucleotides are TGTGCCACCAGCCCCCGGGACAGGGGGCCCTACGAGCAGTACTTC. This codes for CATSPRDRGPYEQYF.